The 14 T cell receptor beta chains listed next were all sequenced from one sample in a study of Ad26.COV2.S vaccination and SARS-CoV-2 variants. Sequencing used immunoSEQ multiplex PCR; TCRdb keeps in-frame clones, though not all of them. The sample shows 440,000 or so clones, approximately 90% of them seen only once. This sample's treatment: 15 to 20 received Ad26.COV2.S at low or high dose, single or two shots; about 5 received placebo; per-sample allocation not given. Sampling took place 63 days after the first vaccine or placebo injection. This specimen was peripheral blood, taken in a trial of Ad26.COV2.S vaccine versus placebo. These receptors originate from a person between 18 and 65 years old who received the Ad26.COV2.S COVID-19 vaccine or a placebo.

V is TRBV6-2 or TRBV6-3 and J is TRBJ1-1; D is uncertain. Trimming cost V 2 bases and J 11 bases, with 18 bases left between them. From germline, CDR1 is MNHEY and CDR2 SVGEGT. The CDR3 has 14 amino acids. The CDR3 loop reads CASSYTQTGPGAFF. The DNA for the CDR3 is TGTGCCAGCAGTTACACCCAGACGGGCCCTGGGGCTTTCTTT.

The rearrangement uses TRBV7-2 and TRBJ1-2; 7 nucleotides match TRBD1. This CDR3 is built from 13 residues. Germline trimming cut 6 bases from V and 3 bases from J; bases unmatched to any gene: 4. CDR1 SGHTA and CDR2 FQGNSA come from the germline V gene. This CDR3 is CASRQTGDYGYTF. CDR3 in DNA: TGTGCCAGCAGACAAACAGGGGACTATGGCTACACCTTC. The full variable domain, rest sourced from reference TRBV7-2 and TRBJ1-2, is GAGVSQSPSNKVTEKGKDVELRCDPISGHTALYWYRQSLGQGLEFLIYFQGNSAPDKSGLPSDRFSAERTGGSVSTLTIQRTQQEDSAVYLCASRQTGDYGYTFGSGTRLTVV.

CDR3 coding DNA: TGTGCCAGCAGCGTCTTAGCGGGGGTGCCGAGGAGCTCCTACGAGCAGTACTTC. Encoded protein: CASSVLAGVPRSSYEQYF. The rearrangement uses TRBV9 and TRBJ2-7, with 9 bases identical to TRBD2. This CDR3 is built from 18 residues. Germline CDR1 reads SGDLS; CDR2 reads YYNGEE. V trimming: 2 bases; J trimming: 0 bases; junction bases outside the gene matches: 12.

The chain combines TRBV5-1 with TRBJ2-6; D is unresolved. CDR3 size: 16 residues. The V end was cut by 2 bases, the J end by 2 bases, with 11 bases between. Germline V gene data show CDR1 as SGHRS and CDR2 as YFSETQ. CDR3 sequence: CASSFDYVPGANVLTF. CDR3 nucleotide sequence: TGCGCCAGCAGCTTTGATTATGTCCCTGGGGCCAACGTCCTGACTTTC.

The CDR3 loop reads CASSYLGGGENTIYF. The CDR3 region has the DNA TGTGCCAGCAGTTACTTGGGGGGGGGTGAAAACACCATATATTTT. J is TRBJ1-3 and V is TRBV6-6; possibly TRBD1 for D (5 bases). Trimming removed 1 base from V and 6 bases from J, with 13 bases in between. Germline V gives CDR1 MNHNY, CDR2 SVGAGI (reference sequence). The CDR3 length is 15 residues.

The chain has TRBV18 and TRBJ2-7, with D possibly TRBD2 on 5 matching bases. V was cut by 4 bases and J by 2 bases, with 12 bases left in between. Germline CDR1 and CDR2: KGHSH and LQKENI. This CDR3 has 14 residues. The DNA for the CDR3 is TGTGCCAGCTCACGCGAGAGGGATCCCTACGAGCAGTACTTC. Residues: CASSRERDPYEQYF.

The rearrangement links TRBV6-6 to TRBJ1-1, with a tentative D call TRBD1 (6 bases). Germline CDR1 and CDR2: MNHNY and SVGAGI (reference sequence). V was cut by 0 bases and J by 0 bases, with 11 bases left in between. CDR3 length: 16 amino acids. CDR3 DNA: TGTGCCAGCAGTTACTCGGGGGGGCTGGTGAACACTGAAGCTTTCTTT. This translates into CASSYSGGLVNTEAFF.

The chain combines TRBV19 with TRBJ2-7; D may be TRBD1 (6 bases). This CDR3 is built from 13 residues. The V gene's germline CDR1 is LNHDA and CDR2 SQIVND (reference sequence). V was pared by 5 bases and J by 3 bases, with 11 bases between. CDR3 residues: CASSFQGGYEQYF. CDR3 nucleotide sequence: TGTGCCAGTAGTTTTCAAGGGGGCTACGAGCAGTACTTC.

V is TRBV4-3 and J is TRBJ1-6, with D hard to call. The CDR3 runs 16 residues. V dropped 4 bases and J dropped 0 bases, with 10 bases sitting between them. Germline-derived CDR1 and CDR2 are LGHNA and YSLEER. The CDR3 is CASSPGRSSYNSPLHF. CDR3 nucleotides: TGCGCCAGCAGCCCCGGACGCAGCTCCTATAATTCACCCCTCCACTTT.

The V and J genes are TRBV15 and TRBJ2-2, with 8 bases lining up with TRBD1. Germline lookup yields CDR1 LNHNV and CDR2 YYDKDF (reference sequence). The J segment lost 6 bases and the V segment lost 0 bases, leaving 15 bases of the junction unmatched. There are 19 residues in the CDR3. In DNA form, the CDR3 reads TGTGCCACCAGCAGAGAACACCCGATCGAGACAGGGGTCTCCGGGGAGCTGTTTTTT. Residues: CATSREHPIETGVSGELFF.

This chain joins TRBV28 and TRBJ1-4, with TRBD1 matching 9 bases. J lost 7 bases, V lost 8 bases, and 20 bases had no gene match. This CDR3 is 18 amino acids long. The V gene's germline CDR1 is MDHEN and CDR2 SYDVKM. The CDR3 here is CASGNAGTGRVGGEKLFF. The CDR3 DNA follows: TGTGCCAGCGGGAACGCCGGGACAGGGAGGGTCGGCGGTGAAAAACTGTTTTTT.

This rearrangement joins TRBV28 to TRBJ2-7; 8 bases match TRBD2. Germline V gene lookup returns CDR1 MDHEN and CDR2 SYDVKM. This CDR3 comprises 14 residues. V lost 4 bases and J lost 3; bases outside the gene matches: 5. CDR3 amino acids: CASSSRLAGYEQYF. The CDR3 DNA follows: TGTGCCAGCAGTTCACGGCTAGCGGGCTACGAGCAGTACTTC.

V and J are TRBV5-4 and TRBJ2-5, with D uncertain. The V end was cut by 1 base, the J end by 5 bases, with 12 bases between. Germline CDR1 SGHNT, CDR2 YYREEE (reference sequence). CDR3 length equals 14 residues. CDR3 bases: TGTGCCAGCAGCTTGAGAGACTCTGAGGAGACCCAGTACTTC. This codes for CASSLRDSEETQYF.

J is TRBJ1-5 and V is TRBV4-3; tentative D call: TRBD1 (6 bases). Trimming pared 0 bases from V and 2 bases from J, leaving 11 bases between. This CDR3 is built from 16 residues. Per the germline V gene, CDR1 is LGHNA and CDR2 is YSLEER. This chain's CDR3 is CASSQDQGSGNQPQHF. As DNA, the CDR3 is TGCGCCAGCAGCCAAGATCAGGGGTCGGGCAATCAGCCCCAGCATTTT.